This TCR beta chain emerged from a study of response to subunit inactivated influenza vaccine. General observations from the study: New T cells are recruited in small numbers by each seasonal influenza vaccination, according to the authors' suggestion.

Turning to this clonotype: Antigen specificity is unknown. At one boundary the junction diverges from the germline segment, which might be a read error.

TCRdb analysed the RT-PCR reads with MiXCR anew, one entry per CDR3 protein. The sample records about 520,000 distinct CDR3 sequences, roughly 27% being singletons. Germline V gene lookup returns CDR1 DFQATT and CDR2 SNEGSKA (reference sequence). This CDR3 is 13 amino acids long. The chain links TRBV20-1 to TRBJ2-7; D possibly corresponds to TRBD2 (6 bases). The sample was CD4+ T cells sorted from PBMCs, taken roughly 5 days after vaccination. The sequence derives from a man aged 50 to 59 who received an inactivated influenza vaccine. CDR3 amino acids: CSARDGLLYEQYF. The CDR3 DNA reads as TGCAGTGCTCGAGACGGACTACTCTACGAGCAGTACTTC.